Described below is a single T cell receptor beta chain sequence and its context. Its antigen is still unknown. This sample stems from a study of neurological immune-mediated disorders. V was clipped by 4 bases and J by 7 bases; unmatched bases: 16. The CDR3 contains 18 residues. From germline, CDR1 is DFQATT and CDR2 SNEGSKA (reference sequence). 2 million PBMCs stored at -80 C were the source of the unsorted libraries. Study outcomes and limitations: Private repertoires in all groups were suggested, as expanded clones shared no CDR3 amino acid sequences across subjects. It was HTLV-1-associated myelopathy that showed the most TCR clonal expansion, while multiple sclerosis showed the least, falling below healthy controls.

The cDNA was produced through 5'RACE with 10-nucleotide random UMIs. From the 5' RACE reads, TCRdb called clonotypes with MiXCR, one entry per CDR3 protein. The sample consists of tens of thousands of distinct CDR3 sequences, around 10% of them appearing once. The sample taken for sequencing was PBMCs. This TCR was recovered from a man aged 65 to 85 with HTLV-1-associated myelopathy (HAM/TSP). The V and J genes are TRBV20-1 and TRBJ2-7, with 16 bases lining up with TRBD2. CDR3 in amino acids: CSATARAGTSGRAREQYF. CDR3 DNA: TGCAGTGCTACCGCTCGGGCCGGGACTAGCGGGAGGGCCAGGGAGCAGTACTTC.